This T cell receptor beta chain derives from a study of blood T cell repertoires in COVID-19. The CDR3 contains 18 residues. V trimming: 7 bases; J trimming: 8 bases; junction bases outside the gene matches: 19. Per the germline V gene, CDR1 is SQVTM and CDR2 is ANQGSEA. This clone showed up just once. Sequencing used immunoSEQ multiplex PCR; TCRdb keeps in-frame clones, though not all of them. The sample has approximately 350,000 clones, around four fifths seen once. The specimen was peripheral blood. The chain links TRBV29-1 to TRBJ2-3, with 15 positions matching TRBD2. The sequence came from a man aged 25-45 years with active or convalescent COVID-19. The CDR3 DNA reads as TGCAGCGGCGCGCGGACTAGCGGGAGGGCCGGTGTATCGGGTACGCAGTATTTT. It encodes CSGARTSGRAGVSGTQYF.